The rows below give T cell receptor beta chains drawn from one sample of a study of technical replicates of blood from a handful of donors. TCRdb's table, derived via immunoSEQ multiplex PCR, lists solely in-frame clones and lacks some. The sample lists under 65,000 clones, 75% to 90% occurring once. Sample: PBMCs. The receptors stem from a human donor in good health. Some clones in this sample may be carry-over from other donors' samples. The CDR3 runs from the conserved cysteine through the conserved F or W. Each record gives: D gene, CDR3 length, J gene, V gene, clone size, CDR3 DNA, CDR3 protein. A D gene is named only where the DNA matches it firmly. Expanded clones get a size class; other rows say once, few or many, or leave the size out.

TRBD2 | 16 | TRBJ2-1 | TRBV7-2 | once | TGTGCCAGCAGCTTAGCGCTAGCGGGAGGGTACAATGAGCAGTTCTTC | CASSLALAGGYNEQFF
TRBD1 | 14 | TRBJ1-5 | TRBV2 | few | TGTGCCAGCGGCAGGGGGTACGGCAATCAGCCCCAGCATTTT | CASGRGYGNQPQHF
- | 13 | TRBJ1-1 | TRBV5-1 | - | TGCGCCAGCAGCCAACCAGGACAGACTGAAGCTTTCTTT | CASSQPGQTEAFF
TRBD2 | 17 | TRBJ2-1 | TRBV4-2 | - | TGTGCCAGCAGCCAGGGACTAGCGGCCAGCTCCTACAATGAGCAGTTCTTC | CASSQGLAASSYNEQFF
- | 13 | TRBJ1-5 | TRBV7-6 | few | TGTGCCAGCAGCTTTTCGGGGAATCAGCCCCAGCATTTT | CASSFSGNQPQHF
- | 16 | TRBJ1-2 | TRBV15 | - | TGTGCCACCAGCACCAATCGGGACATCCCTCTTTATGGCTACACCTTC | CATSTNRDIPLYGYTF
- | 15 | TRBJ2-1 | TRBV19 | few | TGTGCCAGTAGAACAGGGAGTAGTGTTTTTAATGAGCAGTTCTTC | CASRTGSSVFNEQFF
TRBD2 | 15 | TRBJ2-2 | TRBV7-3 | - | TGTGCCAGCAGCAGAGATAGCGGGGCAGCCGGGGAGCTGTTTTTT | CASSRDSGAAGELFF
- | 14 | TRBJ1-3 | TRBV29-1 | - | TGCAGCGTTCTGAGACAGCGCTCTGGAAACACCATATATTTT | CSVLRQRSGNTIYF
TRBD2 | 17 | TRBJ2-5 | TRBV7-2 | - | TGTGCCAGCAGCTTCGGGACTAGCGGAACGGGACCCAAGACCCAGTACTTC | CASSFGTSGTGPKTQYF
TRBD1 | 13 | TRBJ1-1 | TRBV11-3 | - | TGTGCCAGCAGCGGGGACAGGAACACTGAAGCTTTCTTT | CASSGDRNTEAFF
TRBD1 | 14 | TRBJ1-2 | TRBV6-4 | few | TGTGCCAGCAGAGGGACAGAAGGTATCTATGGCTACACCTTC | CASRGTEGIYGYTF
TRBD1 | 12 | TRBJ2-3 | TRBV14 | - | TGTGCCAGCAACCACGGGGACAGTACGCAGTATTTT | CASNHGDSTQYF
- | 13 | TRBJ2-5 | TRBV2 | - | TGTGCCAGCTCTAGCGCCGGAGTCGAGACCCAGTACTTC | CASSSAGVETQYF
TRBD2 | 15 | TRBJ2-1 | TRBV6-4 | - | TGTGCCAGCAGTGACTCTAGCGGGGGACACAATGAGCAGTTCTTC | CASSDSSGGHNEQFF
- | 13 | TRBJ1-2 | TRBV7-8 | few | TGTGCCAGCAGCTTCGGACAGCTTGATGGCTACACCTTC | CASSFGQLDGYTF
- | 13 | TRBJ1-4 | TRBV6-1 | - | TGTGCCAGCAGAAGGATGGAGGGTGAAAAACTGTTTTTT | CASRRMEGEKLFF
- | 14 | TRBJ2-5 | TRBV5-4 | - | TGTGCCAGCAGCTTGAGGACAAAAGAAGAGACCCAGTACTTC | CASSLRTKEETQYF
- | 14 | TRBJ1-2 | TRBV4-1 | - | TGCGCCAGCAGCCAAGCGAACAGCTACTATGGCTACACCTTC | CASSQANSYYGYTF
TRBD2 | 16 | TRBJ2-2 | TRBV7-3 | - | TGTGCCAGCAGCGGGGGGGTTTCGGTGAAGGCCGGGGAGCTGTTTTTT | CASSGGVSVKAGELFF
- | 19 | TRBJ1-4 | TRBV10-1 | - | TGCGCCAGCAGTGGATTGTCGAACCTTTCTGAGGCCACTAATGAAAAACTGTTTTTT | CASSGLSNLSEATNEKLFF
TRBD2 | 18 | TRBJ2-1 | TRBV4-3 | - | TGCGCCGGCAGCCAACTATCCTCCCGGGCTAGCGGTAAGAATGAGCAGTTCTTC | CAGSQLSSRASGKNEQFF
TRBD1 | 14 | TRBJ1-5 | TRBV10-1 | once | TGCGCCAGCAAAAAGACAGGGAAGTTTCAGCCCCAGCATTTT | CASKKTGKFQPQHF
TRBD2 | 15 | TRBJ2-1 | TRBV7-2 | - | TGTGCCAGCAGCTTGGCCCCCGGGACTAGCGGTGAGCAGTTCTTC | CASSLAPGTSGEQFF
- | 13 | TRBJ2-1 | TRBV5-4 | - | TGTGCCAGCAGCTTGAGTCTAGCACGGGAGCAGTTCTTC | CASSLSLAREQFF
- | 17 | TRBJ2-6 | TRBV4-3 | - | TGCGCCAGCAGCCAAGTAGGAGGCTCGGGAGGGGCCAACGTCCTGACTTTC | CASSQVGGSGGANVLTF
- | 15 | TRBJ2-3 | TRBV5-1 | - | TGCGCCAGCAGCGTCGAATCTGGGCATAGAGATACGCAGTATTTT | CASSVESGHRDTQYF
- | 14 | TRBJ2-7 | TRBV25-1 | - | TGTGCCAGCAGTGAATATGGGACAAACTACGAGCAGTACTTC | CASSEYGTNYEQYF
- | 17 | TRBJ1-6 | TRBV7-3 | - | TGTGCCAGCAGCTTAAAGGGGGGGCCAGGGGTAAATTCACCCCTCCACTTT | CASSLKGGPGVNSPLHF
- | 14 | TRBJ2-3 | TRBV19 | - | TGTGCCAGTATGGACCGGGACATCGCAGATACGCAGTATTTT | CASMDRDIADTQYF
TRBD1 | 16 | TRBJ1-2 | TRBV29-1 | - | TGCAGCGTTGAAGCCGGTCCACAGGGGCTTGCAAGTGGCTACACCTTC | CSVEAGPQGLASGYTF
TRBD1 | 20 | TRBJ2-7 | TRBV4-2 | few | TGTGCCAGCAGCCAAGAAATCTCTCTCTCTCGGGACAGGGGGCTCTACGAGCAGTACTTC | CASSQEISLSRDRGLYEQYF
TRBD1 | 15 | TRBJ2-5 | TRBV5-8 | - | TGTGCCAGCAGCCCACGGACAGGGCTGAAAGAGACCCAGTACTTC | CASSPRTGLKETQYF
TRBD2 | 18 | TRBJ2-3 | TRBV15 | - | TGTGCCACCAGCAGAAGATTCGGACTAGCGGCGAGCACAGATACGCAGTATTTT | CATSRRFGLAASTDTQYF
TRBD2 | 15 | TRBJ2-1 | TRBV7-2 | - | TGTGCCAGTCGGTCGTCCGCAGGACTAGGTGGTGAGCAGTTCTTC | CASRSSAGLGGEQFF
- | 13 | TRBJ2-1 | TRBV6-5 | - | TGTGCCAGCAGTTACTCGCGCGGGCTTGAGCAGTTCTTC | CASSYSRGLEQFF
- | 14 | TRBJ2-7 | TRBV5-8 | - | TGTGCCAGCAGCTTGGAGGGCAGGGGAACGGAGCAGTACTTC | CASSLEGRGTEQYF
- | 11 | TRBJ1-4 | TRBV18 | - | TGTGCCAGCTCACCGAGTGAAAAACTGTTTTTT | CASSPSEKLFF
- | 12 | TRBJ1-2 | TRBV6-5 | - | TGTGCCAGCAGTCCCGGGGTCTATGGCTACACCTTC | CASSPGVYGYTF
TRBD1 | 16 | TRBJ1-6 | TRBV5-6 | - | TGTGCCAGCAGCTCCCTCAGGGGGCTGCGGAATTCACCCCTCCACTTT | CASSSLRGLRNSPLHF
- | 12 | TRBJ2-5 | TRBV7-9 | once | TGTGCCAGCAGCTTAGGTGAGGAGACCCAGTACTTC | CASSLGEETQYF
- | 13 | TRBJ1-1 | TRBV27 | few | TGTGCCAGCAGTTTATATCGGAACACTGAAGCTTTCTTT | CASSLYRNTEAFF
TRBD2 | 16 | TRBJ2-1 | TRBV7-9 | - | TGTGCCAGCAGCTTAGGGGGACTAGCGGGTATCAATGAGCAGTTCTTC | CASSLGGLAGINEQFF
TRBD2 | 14 | TRBJ2-2 | TRBV7-9 | - | TGTGCCGGTTCTTCGGGACTAGCGGGAGCGGAGCTGTTTTTT | CAGSSGLAGAELFF
- | 15 | TRBJ2-1 | TRBV5-6 | - | TGTGCCAGTGCCGAGGGTCACGGGTCCTACAATGAGCAGTTCTTC | CASAEGHGSYNEQFF
TRBD1 | 15 | TRBJ2-3 | TRBV4-1 | - | TGCGCCAGCAGCCAATTGGACAGGTCCACAGATACGCAGTATTTT | CASSQLDRSTDTQYF
TRBD2 | 15 | TRBJ2-1 | TRBV18 | - | TGTGCCAGCTCGGCCTCACTAGCGGGAGTTAATGAGCAGTTCTTC | CASSASLAGVNEQFF
- | 14 | TRBJ2-2 | TRBV7-3 | - | TGTGCCAGCAGCTTAGGGGGGTTAACCGGGGAGCTGTTTTTT | CASSLGGLTGELFF
TRBD1 | 18 | TRBJ1-5 | TRBV5-5 | - | TGTGCCAGCAGCTTCGAGCCCGTGTCGGGACAGGGCACTCAGCCCCAGCATTTT | CASSFEPVSGQGTQPQHF
TRBD1 | 12 | TRBJ1-1 | TRBV7-3 | - | TGTGCCAGCAGCATAACAGGGGAAGAAGCTTTCTTT | CASSITGEEAFF
- | 14 | TRBJ1-5 | TRBV2 | - | TGTGCCAGCAGAGAGGCGGTGGGCAATCAGCCCCAGCATTTT | CASREAVGNQPQHF
- | 11 | TRBJ2-1 | TRBV2 | - | TGTGCCAGCAGCCCAGAGGATGAGCAGTTCTTC | CASSPEDEQFF
TRBD1 | 15 | TRBJ2-6 | TRBV9 | - | TGTGCCAGCAGCCCTGGGACAGCTGGGGCCAACGTCCTGACTTTC | CASSPGTAGANVLTF
- | 13 | TRBJ1-1 | TRBV7-2 | - | TGTGCCAGCAGCCCGTCAGGGAACACTGAAGCTTTCTTT | CASSPSGNTEAFF
- | 14 | TRBJ2-5 | TRBV30 | - | TGTGCCTGGAGCGGAGGGGCGGTTCGAGAGACCCAGTACTTC | CAWSGGAVRETQYF